A selection of T cell receptor beta chains follows, all from one sample in a study of T cells in Graves' hyperthyroidism and ophthalmopathy. Via MiXCR, TCRdb re-called the multiplex PCR reads, giving one row per CDR3 protein. The table records 500,000 to 650,000 distinct CDR3 sequences, roughly 15% of them present only once. Source material: blood. Source of these receptors: a woman aged 45-65 years with Graves' ophthalmopathy. CDR3s include the opening cysteine and the closing phenylalanine or tryptophan. D genes are given only for firm matches. Clone size, where shown, is once, few, many, or a class for clones that have expanded.

CDR3,DNA,D,length,J,V,size
CASSLSRDTNTEAFF,TGTGCCAGCTCACTATCCCGGGACACGAACACTGAAGCTTTCTTT,.,15,TRBJ1-1,TRBV18,many
CASSLRGAAEYGYTF,TGTGCCAGCAGCTTGCGGGGGGCGGCGGAATATGGCTACACCTTC,.,15,TRBJ1-2,TRBV7-9,many
CASSPGLAGDQLPTDTQYF,TGTGCCAGCAGCCCCGGCCTAGCGGGAGACCAATTACCAACAGATACGCAGTATTTT,TRBD2,19,TRBJ2-3,TRBV11-3,few
CATSDNTYEQFF,TGTGCCACCAGTGATAACACGTATGAGCAGTTCTTC,.,12,TRBJ2-1,TRBV24-1,.
CASSFKRGINNEQFF,TGTGCCAGCAGTTTCAAGAGGGGGATAAACAATGAGCAGTTCTTC,.,15,TRBJ2-1,TRBV12-3/TRBV12-4,many
CASSVSVQGDTEAFF,TGTGCCAGCAGCGTAAGTGTCCAGGGTGACACTGAAGCTTTCTTT,.,15,TRBJ1-1,TRBV9,many
CSARLAGGHLEQFF,TGCAGTGCTAGACTAGCGGGAGGACACCTGGAGCAGTTCTTC,TRBD2,14,TRBJ2-1,TRBV20-1,many
CASSSRTSGLAKNIQYF,TGTGCCAGCAGCTCCCGGACTAGCGGTCTAGCCAAAAACATTCAGTACTTC,TRBD2,17,TRBJ2-4,TRBV5-6,few
CASSQDRGDTQYF,TGTGCCAGCAGCCAAGATAGAGGAGATACGCAGTATTTT,.,13,TRBJ2-3,TRBV4-2,.
CASSLESTGSRYNEQFF,TGTGCCAGCAGCTTAGAAAGCACAGGGAGCCGATACAATGAGCAGTTCTTC,.,17,TRBJ2-1,TRBV11-2,.
CSASKAGRQDTQYF,TGCAGTGCTAGTAAAGCGGGGAGGCAAGATACGCAGTATTTT,TRBD2,14,TRBJ2-3,TRBV20-1,many
CSASLRNRGTDTQYF,TGCAGTGCTAGTTTGCGAAACAGGGGAACAGATACGCAGTATTTT,TRBD1,15,TRBJ2-3,TRBV20-1,many
CAISDVSISYEQYF,TGTGCCATCAGTGATGTCAGTATCTCCTACGAGCAGTACTTC,.,14,TRBJ2-7,TRBV10-3,many
CSAIGVGDNSNQPQHF,TGCAGTGCCATAGGGGTAGGGGATAATAGCAATCAGCCCCAGCATTTT,.,16,TRBJ1-5,TRBV20-1,.
CASSRRETGGYGYTF,TGTGCCAGCAGCCGAAGAGAGACAGGGGGATATGGCTACACCTTC,TRBD1,15,TRBJ1-2,TRBV7-9,many
CASSSPGQGAVGYTF,TGTGCCAGCAGTTCCCCGGGACAGGGGGCGGTAGGCTACACCTTC,TRBD1,15,TRBJ1-2,TRBV28,few
CASSFLRDRVDEKLFF,TGTGCCAGCAGTTTTCTCCGGGACAGGGTGGATGAAAAACTGTTTTTT,TRBD1,16,TRBJ1-4,TRBV28,many
CASSSSPWAAGTDTQYF,TGTGCCAGCAGCTCCTCCCCATGGGCGGCTGGCACAGATACGCAGTATTTT,.,17,TRBJ2-3,TRBV11-3,few
CASSYSVTYTGELFF,TGTGCCAGCAGTTACTCGGTGACATACACCGGGGAGCTGTTTTTT,.,15,TRBJ2-2,TRBV6-6,.
CSAINFEAFF,TGCAGTGCTATAAACTTTGAAGCTTTCTTT,.,10,TRBJ1-1,TRBV20-1,few
CASRYRVLPSYEQYF,TGTGCCAGCAGATACCGGGTCTTACCCTCCTACGAGCAGTACTTC,.,15,TRBJ2-7,TRBV2,many
CASSSGTSGFSSYNEQFF,TGCGCCAGCAGCTCCGGGACTAGCGGGTTTAGCTCCTACAATGAGCAGTTCTTC,TRBD2,18,TRBJ2-1,TRBV5-1,few
CASSHKGSRNTGELFF,TGCGCCAGCAGCCACAAAGGTAGCAGGAACACCGGGGAGCTGTTTTTT,.,16,TRBJ2-2,TRBV4-1,.
CASRETRNQPQHF,TGTGCCAGCCGAGAGACGCGGAATCAGCCCCAGCATTTT,.,13,TRBJ1-5,TRBV28,once
CSARDQIGRPQHF,TGCAGTGCTAGAGATCAGATCGGGAGGCCCCAGCATTTT,.,13,TRBJ1-5,TRBV20-1,few